A selection of T cell receptor beta chains follows, all from one sample in a study of T-cell memory formation after mild COVID-19. TCRdb redid the calling of the 5' RACE reads with MiXCR, one entry per CDR3 protein. This sample has around 340,000 distinct CDR3 sequences; around a fifth occur once, and the top ten carry around 12%. Sequences were obtained from PBMCs or a T cell subset sorted from them (not recorded which). The receptors originated from an adult woman who had mild COVID-19 (a few samples of this study predate the infection). Cell type and time point are not known. Each CDR3 is given without its conserved first and last residue. A D gene is named only where the DNA matches it firmly.

cdr3_aa | v_call | d_call
ASSVSGTTADTQY | TRBV9 | .
ASSQGFIGNTEAF | TRBV14 | .
SAPDRRQNYGYT | TRBV20-1 | .
ATSDWDRPYEQF | TRBV24-1 | .
ASSSMGDTQY | TRBV7-9 | .
ASSSRTSGNEQF | TRBV5-1 | TRBD2
ASVRTGSFAYEQY | TRBV12-3/TRBV12-4 | TRBD1
ASSTTRGDYGYT | TRBV4-1 | .
ASSWGQGINEKLF | TRBV5-6 | TRBD1
ATSHSRDTQY | TRBV24-1 | .
ASSLGGNTQPQH | TRBV12-3/TRBV12-4 | .
ASSQGGAQPQH | TRBV7-6 | .
ASSSPLGSYNEQF | TRBV7-8 | .
SASRDGANYGYT | TRBV20-1 | .
ASSPPGDEQY | TRBV6-1 | .
ASSQGVRHSGNTIY | TRBV4-1 | .
ATSAGTGANEAF | TRBV15 | TRBD1
ASSSERGGSYEQY | TRBV6-6 | TRBD2
SVEGSSGANVLT | TRBV29-1 | .
ATSRDDSVRTSYNEQF | TRBV15 | .
ASSVSIRTGELF | TRBV2 | .
ASSQGTVTYNEQF | TRBV4-2 | .
ASSLVSGTGSSYEQY | TRBV4-1 | TRBD1
ASSQATGINEQF | TRBV3-1 | TRBD1
ASSLQGDNSPLH | TRBV5-1 | TRBD1
ASSYSVSSVQRLGTDTQY | TRBV6-7 | .
ASSPNRGQF | TRBV18 | TRBD1
SVGGTVTYEQY | TRBV29-1 | .
ASSERGQRPETQY | TRBV2 | .
ASSQAPANSYEQY | TRBV3-1 | .
ASSADSHTQY | TRBV2 | .
ASMEPSGANVLT | TRBV5-1 | .
ASRVAGGGETQY | TRBV12-3/TRBV12-4 | TRBD2
ASRVGTAHNEQF | TRBV5-6 | TRBD1
ASTLSGGSYEQY | TRBV7-2 | TRBD2
SARQGLYSNQPQH | TRBV20-1 | .
AWSRGEAF | TRBV30 | .
ASSIVGGGTYEQY | TRBV19 | TRBD2
ASASDTEAF | TRBV12-5 | .
SARVSTDRNTEAF | TRBV20-1 | .
ATSSRPGQGANVLT | TRBV15 | .
SAKPGGRGLYSNQPQH | TRBV20-1 | .
ASSQDYGTASYEQY | TRBV4-1 | TRBD1
ASSLRPVVIGEKLF | TRBV5-1 | .
ASSNSVDTQY | TRBV25-1 | .
ASSQEWEGYNEQF | TRBV4-3 | TRBD2
ASSELAQVFTYNEQF | TRBV2 | .
ASSTWTAADTEAF | TRBV5-1 | .
ASTLGGTGELF | TRBV7-9 | TRBD2
ASHSASGASGHGYT | TRBV18 | .
ASSPIAGGAYNEQF | TRBV7-3 | TRBD2
ASSLGLAGDLQRQF | TRBV9 | TRBD2
ASSVDDREIYGYT | TRBV9 | TRBD1
ASSLYISNYGYT | TRBV7-2 | .
ASSVGTPAGQETQY | TRBV9 | .
ASSEGEGYEQY | TRBV25-1 | TRBD2
ATSDVNGVDQPQH | TRBV24-1 | .
ASSGNRNTGELF | TRBV6-2/TRBV6-3 | .
ASSQDGGYGNTDTQY | TRBV4-2 | .